Listed below are T cell receptor beta chains from one sample, sequenced in a study of naive CD8 T cells in extremely preterm neonates. Method: immunoSEQ multiplex PCR; TCRdb's copy keeps in-frame clones and lacks some. The sample holds 6,500 or so clones, 98% seen once. The sequenced sample consisted of naive CD8+ T cells from cord blood. These receptors were collected from a newborn in good health. CDR3s include the opening cysteine and the closing phenylalanine or tryptophan. The D gene is left open where the match is weak.

CASSQAPGSPYNEQFF	TGTGCCAGCAGCCAAGCCCCCGGGAGTCCCTACAATGAGCAGTTCTTC	16	TRBV16	TRBJ2-1	.
CSAGTINEQFF	TGCAGTGCTGGGACTATCAATGAGCAGTTCTTC	11	TRBV20-1	TRBJ2-1	TRBD2
CASSLSSLGELFF	TGTGCCAGCAGCTTATCTAGCCTCGGGGAGCTGTTTTTT	13	TRBV11-2	TRBJ2-2	.
CASSLTSHNEQFF	TGTGCCAGCAGTTTGACTAGCCACAATGAGCAGTTCTTC	13	TRBV27	TRBJ2-1	TRBD2
CARGRGGDSNQPQHF	TGCGCCAGGGGCCGGGGAGGGGATAGCAATCAGCCCCAGCATTTT	15	TRBV10-1	TRBJ1-5	.
CAISLADSTDTQYF	TGTGCCATCAGCCTAGCGGATAGCACAGATACGCAGTATTTT	14	TRBV10-3	TRBJ2-3	TRBD2
CASSPLEGVDEQYF	TGCGCCAGCAGCCCCCTCGAAGGAGTGGACGAGCAGTACTTC	14	TRBV4-1	TRBJ2-7	.
CASVRGNQPQHF	TGTGCCAGCGTCAGGGGCAATCAGCCCCAGCATTTT	12	TRBV19	TRBJ1-5	.
CASSWGSAYEQYF	TGTGCCAGCAGCTGGGGCAGTGCCTACGAGCAGTACTTC	13	TRBV7-8	TRBJ2-7	.
CASSDQRGGDTQYF	TGTGCCAGCAGTGACCAGCGGGGAGGAGATACGCAGTATTTT	14	TRBV6-4	TRBJ2-3	TRBD2
CASSPTGTSNYGYTF	TGTGCCAGCAGCCCGACAGGGACTTCTAACTATGGCTACACCTTC	15	TRBV9	TRBJ1-2	TRBD1
CASSQVHRGNQPQHF	TGCGCCAGCAGCCAAGTCCACCGGGGTAATCAGCCCCAGCATTTT	15	TRBV4-1	TRBJ1-5	.
CASSLTSGWNYEQYF	TGTGCCAGCAGCTTGACTAGCGGGTGGAACTACGAGCAGTACTTC	15	TRBV5-5	TRBJ2-7	TRBD2
CASSVGQAAYEQYF	TGTGCCAGCAGCGTAGGACAGGCAGCCTACGAGCAGTACTTC	14	TRBV9	TRBJ2-7	.
CASSGGTAGEQYF	TGTGCCAGCAGCGGGGGGACGGCGGGGGAGCAGTACTTC	13	TRBV5-6	TRBJ2-7	.
CAISGAGVNTGELFF	TGTGCCATCAGTGGGGCGGGAGTCAACACCGGGGAGCTGTTTTTT	15	TRBV10-3	TRBJ2-2	TRBD2
CSVRGGNEKLFF	TGCAGCGTTCGCGGGGGAAATGAAAAACTGTTTTTT	12	TRBV29-1	TRBJ1-4	.
CASSITGTGFYEQYF	TGTGCCAGCAGTATTACCGGGACAGGGTTCTACGAGCAGTACTTC	15	TRBV27	TRBJ2-7	TRBD1
CASSLGGSSYEQYF	TGTGCCAGCAGCTTGGGCGGGAGTTCATACGAGCAGTACTTC	14	TRBV13	TRBJ2-7	TRBD2
CASTPWDRDNSPLHF	TGTGCCAGCACCCCCTGGGACAGGGATAATTCACCCCTCCACTTT	15	TRBV6-1	TRBJ1-6	TRBD1
CASSSTGETYNEQFF	TGTGCCAGCAGCTCTACAGGGGAAACCTACAATGAGCAGTTCTTC	15	TRBV7-6	TRBJ2-1	TRBD1
CASSVGQNTGELFF	TGTGCCAGCAGCGTAGGACAGAACACCGGGGAGCTGTTTTTT	14	TRBV9	TRBJ2-2	.
CSVEGRDIVMNTEAFF	TGCAGCGTTGAGGGTCGGGACATAGTCATGAACACTGAAGCTTTCTTT	16	TRBV29-1	TRBJ1-1	.
CASSLTSGGPYEQYF	TGTGCCAGTAGTCTAACTAGCGGGGGACCCTACGAGCAGTACTTC	15	TRBV19	TRBJ2-7	TRBD2